This passage covers 14 T cell receptor beta chains from one sample sequenced in a study of Ad26.COV2.S vaccination and SARS-CoV-2 variants. Only in-frame clones appear in the TCRdb table, and some are missing; sequencing was by immunoSEQ multiplex PCR. The repertoire holds roughly 300,000 clones, approximately 86% seen once, with roughly 10% in the top ten. The treatment is: some 20 received Ad26.COV2.S at low or high dose, single or two shots; 5 received placebo; per-sample allocation not given. On day 63 after the first injection, vaccine and placebo recipients gave samples. Sequencing was performed on peripheral blood, taken in a trial of Ad26.COV2.S vaccine versus placebo. These receptors were collected from a person aged 18-60 years who received the Ad26.COV2.S COVID-19 vaccine or a placebo.

The V call is TRBV4-3, the J call TRBJ2-1; 10 bases are a match to TRBD2. V was pared by 0 bases and J by 4 bases, with 12 bases of the junction left unmatched. In germline, CDR1 is LGHNA, CDR2 YSLEER. This CDR3 is 19 amino acids long. This chain's CDR3 is CASSQEVAGGLLTYNEQFF. CDR3 coding DNA: TGCGCCAGCAGCCAAGAAGTAGCGGGAGGCCTTTTAACATACAATGAGCAGTTCTTC.

The chain has TRBV7-6 and TRBJ1-1; 7 bases match TRBD1. Per the germline V gene, CDR1 is SGHVS and CDR2 is FNYEAQ. There are 16 residues in the CDR3. V shed 0 bases and J 4 bases; nucleotides not matched to a gene: 8. The CDR3 nucleotides are TGTGCCAGCAGCTTAGCGACTAATCCAGGGGGCACTGAAGCTTTCTTT. Translation: CASSLATNPGGTEAFF.

This chain links TRBV6-2 or TRBV6-3 with TRBJ2-7, with D possibly being TRBD1 (5 bases). Germline assignment: CDR1 MNHEY and CDR2 SVGEGT. This CDR3 is built from 16 residues. Trimming took off 2 bases at V and 1 base at J, with 15 bases between the two ends. The CDR3 coding sequence is TGTGCCAGCAGTTACGGCAGGGTAGCTGTGTCCTACGAGCAGTACTTC. Translated, it gives CASSYGRVAVSYEQYF.

The J gene is TRBJ2-7, the V gene TRBV6-1; 9 nucleotides line up with TRBD1. From germline, CDR1 is MNHNS and CDR2 SASEGT. The CDR3 sequence is 15 residues long. The V segment lost 5 bases and the J segment 1 base; nucleotides outside the gene matches: 6. Here the CDR3 DNA reads TGTGCCAGCAGTTCACAGGACAGGGGATCCTACGAGCAGTACTTC. Translation gives CASSSQDRGSYEQYF.

This chain links TRBV19 with TRBJ2-5; tentative D call: TRBD1 (5 bases). Germline lookup yields CDR1 LNHDA and CDR2 SQIVND (reference sequence). The V and J ends lost 4 bases and 2 bases respectively, with 14 bases between them. This CDR3 is 15 amino acids long. The DNA of the CDR3 is TGTGCCAGTAGTACCCATTTGGGGCGTCAAGAGACCCAGTACTTC. This encodes CASSTHLGRQETQYF.

The CDR3 DNA reads TGTGCCAGCAGCGTAGGGGAGGACGATACGCAGTATTTT. Translating it yields CASSVGEDDTQYF. The chain has TRBV9 and TRBJ2-3, with D maybe TRBD2 (6 bases). Germline assignment: CDR1 SGDLS and CDR2 YYNGEE. The ends were cut back, 0 bases at V and 6 bases at J, with 8 bases in the middle. This CDR3 has 13 residues.

In its sample, this clone was seen once. The chain recombines TRBV18 with TRBJ2-1; 10 nucleotides match TRBD1. Germline CDR1 KGHSH, CDR2 LQKENI. V dropped 4 bases and J dropped 4; count of bases not matched to a gene: 4. The CDR3 consists of 15 residues. CDR3 protein: CASSLRDRGYNEQFF. The CDR3 DNA is TGTGCCAGCTCACTCCGGGACAGGGGTTACAATGAGCAGTTCTTC. The whole variable domain, remainder taken from reference TRBV18 and TRBJ2-1, is NAGVMQNPRHLVRRRGQEARLRCSPMKGHSHVYWYRQLPEEGLKFMVYLQKENIIDESGMPKERFSAEFPKEGPSILRIQQVVRGDSAAYFCASSLRDRGYNEQFFGPGTRLTVL.

The rearrangement joins TRBV3-1 (or the pseudogene TRBV3-2) to TRBJ1-2; D call uncertain. V gave up 0 bases and J gave up 8 bases, with 16 bases separating them. This CDR3 comprises 15 residues. Per germline, CDR1 LGHDT and CDR2 YNNKEL (reference sequence). CDR3 region: CASSQEGQPPRGYTF. In DNA, the CDR3 is TGTGCCAGCAGCCAAGAAGGGCAGCCCCCAAGGGGCTACACCTTC.

This clone was seen once. This sequence joins TRBV3-1 (or the pseudogene TRBV3-2) and TRBJ2-7, with D possibly being TRBD1 or TRBD2 (5 bases each). Trimming stripped 0 bases from V and 0 bases from J, with 12 bases between. Per the germline V gene, CDR1 is LGHDT and CDR2 is YNNKEL (reference sequence). The CDR3 spans 16 residues. DNA for the CDR3: TGTGCCAGCAGCCAAGAAGGGACCGCGAGCTCCTACGAGCAGTACTTC. It translates to CASSQEGTASSYEQYF.

The chain links TRBV6-6 to TRBJ2-7; 7 nucleotides align to TRBD1. The CDR3 totals 15 residues. V dropped 6 bases and J dropped 2; count of bases not matched to a gene: 10. CDR1 is MNHNY, CDR2 SVGAGI, per germline (reference sequence). CDR3 sequence reads: CASSSTGALTYEQYF. CDR3 DNA sequence: TGTGCCAGCAGCTCCACAGGGGCGCTCACCTACGAGCAGTACTTC.

In this sample, this clone turned up once. The chain joins TRBV18 to TRBJ1-1; a possible D gene is TRBD1 (6 bases). The CDR3 runs 15 residues. Trimming took 0 bases from V and 0 from J, leaving 8 bases between them. The germline V gene encodes CDR1 KGHSH and CDR2 LQKENI. CDR3 region: CASSPPNRVNTEAFF. The DNA for the CDR3 is TGTGCCAGCTCACCACCCAACAGGGTGAACACTGAAGCTTTCTTT.

In its sample, this clone was seen a few times. The chain recombines TRBV24-1 with TRBJ2-3, with 13 bases aligning to TRBD2. This CDR3 has 16 residues. Germline V gene lookup returns CDR1 KGHDR and CDR2 SFDVKD. Trimming cost V 3 bases and J 4 bases; bases outside gene matches: 3. CDR3 residues: CATSDRTSGGADTQYF. CDR3 DNA: TGTGCCACCAGTGATAGGACTAGCGGGGGTGCAGATACGCAGTATTTT.

The V gene is TRBV5-1, the J gene TRBJ2-7; 8 nucleotides agree with TRBD1. J gave up 0 bases and V 4 bases, and 6 bases lay outside the gene matches. The length of the CDR3 is 15 residues. The germline CDR1 and CDR2 sequences are SGHRS and YFSETQ. The CDR3 sequence is CASSPGTGLSYEQYF. CDR3 in DNA: TGCGCCAGCAGCCCCGGGACAGGTCTCTCCTACGAGCAGTACTTC.

This clone was detected a few times. The chain links TRBV24-1 to TRBJ2-7; 10 bases agree with TRBD2. Trimming cost V 9 bases and J 5 bases; bases outside gene matches: 18. The CDR3 contains 17 residues. Germline V gene data show CDR1 as KGHDR and CDR2 as SFDVKD. DNA for the CDR3: TGTGCCACCTCTCCCGGGGAGCGGGGGGGCCGGAGTCACGAGCAGTACTTC. Translating it yields CATSPGERGGRSHEQYF.